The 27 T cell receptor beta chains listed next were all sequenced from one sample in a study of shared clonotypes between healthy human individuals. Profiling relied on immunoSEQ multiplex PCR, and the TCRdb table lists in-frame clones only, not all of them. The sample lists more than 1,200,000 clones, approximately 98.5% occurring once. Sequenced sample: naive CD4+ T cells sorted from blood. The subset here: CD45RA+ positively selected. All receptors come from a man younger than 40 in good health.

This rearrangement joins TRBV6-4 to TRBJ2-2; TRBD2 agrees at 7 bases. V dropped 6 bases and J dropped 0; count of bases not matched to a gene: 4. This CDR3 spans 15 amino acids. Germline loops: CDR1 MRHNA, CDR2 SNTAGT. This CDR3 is CASRQRDSNTGELFF. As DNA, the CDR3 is TGTGCCAGCAGACAGCGGGATTCGAACACCGGGGAGCTGTTTTTT.

The CDR3 bases are TGTGCCAGCAGTGAAGGGGCGGCAGGAAACACCATATATTTT. Protein product: CASSEGAAGNTIYF. This chain uses TRBV6-1 with TRBJ1-3; D gene ambiguous. CDR1 is MNHNS, CDR2 SASEGT, per germline. V lost 1 base, J lost 4 bases, and 8 bases lay in between. This CDR3 region has 14 residues.

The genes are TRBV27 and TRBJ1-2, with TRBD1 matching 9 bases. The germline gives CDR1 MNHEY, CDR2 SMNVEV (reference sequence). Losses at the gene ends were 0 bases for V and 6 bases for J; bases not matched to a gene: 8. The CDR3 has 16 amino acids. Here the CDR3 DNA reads TGTGCCAGCAGTTTATCTGGGTGGGACAGGGAGAATGGCTACACCTTC. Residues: CASSLSGWDRENGYTF.

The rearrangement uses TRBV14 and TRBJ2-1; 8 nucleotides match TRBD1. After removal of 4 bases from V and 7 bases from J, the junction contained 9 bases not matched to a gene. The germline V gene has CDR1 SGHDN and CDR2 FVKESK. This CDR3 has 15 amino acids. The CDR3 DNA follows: TGTGCCAGCAGCCCTGGGCAGGGGGCTTTAAATGAGCAGTTCTTC. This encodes CASSPGQGALNEQFF.

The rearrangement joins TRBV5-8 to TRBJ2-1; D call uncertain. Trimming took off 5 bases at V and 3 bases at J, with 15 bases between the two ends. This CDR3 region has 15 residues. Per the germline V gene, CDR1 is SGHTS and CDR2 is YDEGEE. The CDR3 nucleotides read TGTGCCAGCAGGCCTCGTTGGGCCTACTACAATGAGCAGTTCTTC. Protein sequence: CASRPRWAYYNEQFF.

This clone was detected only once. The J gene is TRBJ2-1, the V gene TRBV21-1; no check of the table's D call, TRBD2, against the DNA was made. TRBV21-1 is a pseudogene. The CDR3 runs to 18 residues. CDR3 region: CASRGLKTTPGEYNEQFF. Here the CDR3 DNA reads TGTGCCAGCAGAGGCTTAAAGACTACCCCTGGGGAATACAATGAGCAGTTCTTC.

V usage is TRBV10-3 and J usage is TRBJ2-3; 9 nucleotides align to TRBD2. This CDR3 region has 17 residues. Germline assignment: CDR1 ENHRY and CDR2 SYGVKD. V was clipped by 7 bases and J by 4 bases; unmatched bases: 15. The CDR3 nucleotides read TGTGCCATCAATGCAGCCGCGGCGGGAGGGCCCGCAGATACGCAGTATTTT. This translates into CAINAAAAGGPADTQYF.

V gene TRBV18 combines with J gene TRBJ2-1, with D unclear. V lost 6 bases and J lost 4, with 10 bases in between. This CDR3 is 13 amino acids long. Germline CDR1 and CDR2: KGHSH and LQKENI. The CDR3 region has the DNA TGTGCCAGCTCCCCGGCTACTTACAATGAGCAGTTCTTC. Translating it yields CASSPATYNEQFF.

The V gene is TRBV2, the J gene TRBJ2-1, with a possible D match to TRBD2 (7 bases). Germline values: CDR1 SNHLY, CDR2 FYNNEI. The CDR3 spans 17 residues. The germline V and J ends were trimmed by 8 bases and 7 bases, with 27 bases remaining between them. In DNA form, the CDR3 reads TGTGCCAGCCCGTTGAAGGCAGTGGGGGGGCGAGATAATGAGCAGTTCTTC. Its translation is CASPLKAVGGRDNEQFF. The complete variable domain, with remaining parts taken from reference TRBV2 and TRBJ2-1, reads EPEVTQTPSHQVTQMGQEVILRCVPISNHLYFYWYRQILGQKVEFLVSFYNNEISEKSEIFDDQFSVERPDGSNFTLKIRSTKLEDSAMYFCASPLKAVGGRDNEQFFGPGTRLTVL.

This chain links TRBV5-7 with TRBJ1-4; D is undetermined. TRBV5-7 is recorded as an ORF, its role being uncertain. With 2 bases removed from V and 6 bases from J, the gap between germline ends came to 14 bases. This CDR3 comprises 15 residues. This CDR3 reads CASSFPGRRHEKLFF. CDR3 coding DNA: TGTGCCAGCAGCTTTCCGGGAAGGCGGCATGAAAAACTGTTTTTT.

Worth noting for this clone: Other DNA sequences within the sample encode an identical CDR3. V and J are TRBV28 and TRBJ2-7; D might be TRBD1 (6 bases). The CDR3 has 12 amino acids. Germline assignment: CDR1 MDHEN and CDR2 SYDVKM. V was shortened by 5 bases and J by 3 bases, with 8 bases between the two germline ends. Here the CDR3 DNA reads TGTGCCAGCAGTCAGACAGGCTACGAGCAGTACTTC. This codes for CASSQTGYEQYF. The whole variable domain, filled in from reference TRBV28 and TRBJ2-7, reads DVKVTQSSRYLVKRTGEKVFLECVQDMDHENMFWYRQDPGLGLRLIYFSYDVKMKEKGDIPEGYSVSREKKERFSLILESASTNQTSMYLCASSQTGYEQYFGPGTRLTVT.

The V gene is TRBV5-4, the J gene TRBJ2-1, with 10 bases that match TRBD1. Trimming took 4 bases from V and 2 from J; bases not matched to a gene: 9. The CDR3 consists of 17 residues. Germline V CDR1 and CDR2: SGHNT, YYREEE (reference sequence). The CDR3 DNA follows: TGTGCCAGCAGCCCTCCCCCGGGACAGGGGACCTACAATGAGCAGTTCTTC. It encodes CASSPPPGQGTYNEQFF.

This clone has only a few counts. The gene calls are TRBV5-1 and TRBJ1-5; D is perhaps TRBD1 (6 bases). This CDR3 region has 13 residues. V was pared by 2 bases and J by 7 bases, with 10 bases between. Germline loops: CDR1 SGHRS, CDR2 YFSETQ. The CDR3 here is CASSFEGDQPQHF. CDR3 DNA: TGCGCCAGCAGCTTTGAGGGGGACCAGCCCCAGCATTTT.

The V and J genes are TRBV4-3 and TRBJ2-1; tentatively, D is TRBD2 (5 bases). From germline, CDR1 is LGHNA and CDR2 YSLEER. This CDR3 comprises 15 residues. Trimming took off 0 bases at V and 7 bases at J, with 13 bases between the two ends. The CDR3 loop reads CASSQDRGADNEQFF. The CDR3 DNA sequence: TGCGCCAGCAGCCAAGATCGGGGTGCCGATAATGAGCAGTTCTTC.

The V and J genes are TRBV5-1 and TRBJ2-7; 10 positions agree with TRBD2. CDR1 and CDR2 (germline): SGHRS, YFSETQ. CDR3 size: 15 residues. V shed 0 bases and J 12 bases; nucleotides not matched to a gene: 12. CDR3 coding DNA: TGCGCCAGCAGCTTGGGGCTAGCGGGAGAATTCGATCGGTACTTC. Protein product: CASSLGLAGEFDRYF.

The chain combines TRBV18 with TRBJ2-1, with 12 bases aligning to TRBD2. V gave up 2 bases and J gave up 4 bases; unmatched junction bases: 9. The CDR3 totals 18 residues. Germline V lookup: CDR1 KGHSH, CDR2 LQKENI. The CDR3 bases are TGTGCCAGCTCACCATTAGCGCTAGCGGGAGGGAAATACAATGAGCAGTTCTTC. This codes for CASSPLALAGGKYNEQFF.

The CDR3: CASSSGLAGVADTQYF. The CDR3 coding sequence is TGTGCCAGCAGCTCGGGACTAGCGGGAGTCGCGGATACGCAGTATTTT. This sequence joins TRBV11-3 and TRBJ2-3, with 14 bases identical to TRBD2. V dropped 4 bases and J dropped 6; count of bases not matched to a gene: 6. The V gene's germline CDR1 is SGHNT and CDR2 YENEEA. This CDR3 contains 16 residues.

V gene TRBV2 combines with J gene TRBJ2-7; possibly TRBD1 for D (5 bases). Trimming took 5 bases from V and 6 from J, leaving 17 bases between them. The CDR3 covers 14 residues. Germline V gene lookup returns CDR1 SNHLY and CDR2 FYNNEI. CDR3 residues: CASSWLGVDSEQYF. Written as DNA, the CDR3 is TGTGCCAGCAGTTGGTTAGGGGTGGATTCCGAGCAGTACTTC. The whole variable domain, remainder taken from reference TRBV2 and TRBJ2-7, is EPEVTQTPSHQVTQMGQEVILRCVPISNHLYFYWYRQILGQKVEFLVSFYNNEISEKSEIFDDQFSVERPDGSNFTLKIRSTKLEDSAMYFCASSWLGVDSEQYFGPGTRLTVT.

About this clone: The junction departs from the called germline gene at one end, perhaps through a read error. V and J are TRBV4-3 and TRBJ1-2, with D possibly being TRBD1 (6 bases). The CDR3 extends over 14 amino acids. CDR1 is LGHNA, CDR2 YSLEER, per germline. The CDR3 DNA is TGCGCCAGCAGCCAAGACGCAGGGTCATGGGGGCCTCACTTC. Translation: CASSQDAGSWGPHF.

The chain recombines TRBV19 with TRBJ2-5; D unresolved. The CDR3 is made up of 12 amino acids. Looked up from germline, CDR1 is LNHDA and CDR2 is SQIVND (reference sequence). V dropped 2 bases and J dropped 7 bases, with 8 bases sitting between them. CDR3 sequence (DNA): TGTGCCAGTAGTATACAGGAAGGGACCCAGTACTTC. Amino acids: CASSIQEGTQYF. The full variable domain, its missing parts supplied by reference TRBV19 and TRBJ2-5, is DGGITQSPKYLFRKEGQNVTLSCEQNLNHDAMYWYRQDPGQGLRLIYYSQIVNDFQKGDIAEGYSVSREKKESFPLTVTSAQKNPTAFYLCASSIQEGTQYFGPGTRLLVL.

The CDR3 reads CASSSEPGGTEAFF. The DNA for the CDR3 is TGTGCCAGCAGCTCAGAACCAGGGGGTACTGAAGCTTTCTTT. The chain carries TRBV7-2 and TRBJ1-1; TRBD1 aligns across 7 bases. CDR3 length equals 14 residues. Germline CDR1 reads SGHTA; CDR2 reads FQGNSA. The junction had 7 bases not matched to a gene; V was cut back by 4 bases and J by 5 bases. Combining the CDR3 with reference TRBV7-2 and TRBJ1-1 gives the whole variable domain GAGVSQSPSNKVTEKGKDVELRCDPISGHTALYWYRQSLGQGLEFLIYFQGNSAPDKSGLPSDRFSAERTGGSVSTLTIQRTQQEDSAVYLCASSSEPGGTEAFFGQGTRLTVV.

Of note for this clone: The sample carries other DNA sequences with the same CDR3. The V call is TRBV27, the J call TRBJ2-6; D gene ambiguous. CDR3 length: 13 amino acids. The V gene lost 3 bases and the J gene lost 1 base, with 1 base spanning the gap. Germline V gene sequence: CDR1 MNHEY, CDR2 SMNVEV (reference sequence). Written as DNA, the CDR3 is TGTGCCAGCAGTTTTTCTGGGGCCAACGTCCTGACTTTC. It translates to CASSFSGANVLTF.

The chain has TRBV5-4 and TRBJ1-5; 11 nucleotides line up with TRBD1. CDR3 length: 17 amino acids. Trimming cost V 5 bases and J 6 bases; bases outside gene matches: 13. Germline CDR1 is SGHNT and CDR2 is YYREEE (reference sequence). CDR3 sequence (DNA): TGTGCCAGCAGGGCAGGACAGGGGGCATTAGTAGGTCAGCCCCAGCATTTT. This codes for CASRAGQGALVGQPQHF.

The CDR3, as DNA: TGTGCCAGCGCAGAATCGAGCACCGGGGAGCTGTTTTTT. This encodes CASAESSTGELFF. This rearrangement joins TRBV6-1 to TRBJ2-2; D uncertain. V was clipped by 8 bases and J by 4 bases, with 11 bases between them. Germline loops: CDR1 MNHNS, CDR2 SASEGT. The CDR3 has 13 residues.

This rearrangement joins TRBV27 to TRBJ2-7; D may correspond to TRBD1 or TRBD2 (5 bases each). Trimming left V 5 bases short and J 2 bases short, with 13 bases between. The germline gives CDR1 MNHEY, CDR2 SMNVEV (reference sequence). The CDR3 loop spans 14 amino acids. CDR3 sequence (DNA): TGTGCCAGCAGTCCTAGGGACGGTGCCTACGAGCAGTACTTC. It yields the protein CASSPRDGAYEQYF.

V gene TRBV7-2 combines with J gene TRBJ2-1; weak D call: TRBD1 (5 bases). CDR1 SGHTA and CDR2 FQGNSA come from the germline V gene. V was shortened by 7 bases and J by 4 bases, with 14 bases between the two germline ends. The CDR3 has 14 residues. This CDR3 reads CASTPQGRYNEQFF. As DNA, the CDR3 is TGTGCCAGCACCCCCCAGGGCCGGTACAATGAGCAGTTCTTC.

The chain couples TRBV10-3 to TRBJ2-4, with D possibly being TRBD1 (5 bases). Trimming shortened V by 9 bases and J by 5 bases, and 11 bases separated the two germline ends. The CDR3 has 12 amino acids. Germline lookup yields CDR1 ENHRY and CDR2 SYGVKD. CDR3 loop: CAIAQGQNIQYF. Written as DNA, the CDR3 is TGTGCCATTGCCCAGGGTCAAAACATTCAGTACTTC.